A single sample gave rise to the 19 T cell receptor beta chains below, sequenced in a study of blood T cell repertoires in COVID-19. The repertoire was sequenced with immunoSEQ multiplex PCR; TCRdb's copy has only in-frame clones and lacks some. This table has over 100,000 clones, 75% to 90% appearing once. Sequencing was carried out using peripheral blood. The origin of the receptors is a human donor in a cohort sampled during active COVID-19.

The CDR3 coding sequence is TGTGCCAGCAGAGCAGGGGGCTCTGGGGCCAACGTCCTGACTTTC. It encodes CASRAGGSGANVLTF. The V call is TRBV3-1 (or the pseudogene TRBV3-2), the J call TRBJ2-6; 7 bases are a match to TRBD1. This CDR3 spans 15 amino acids. Per the germline V gene, CDR1 is LGHDT and CDR2 is YNNKEL (reference sequence). J gave up 0 bases and V 6 bases, and 2 bases lay outside the gene matches.

The chain is built from TRBV5-1 and TRBJ2-2; D is perhaps TRBD2 (6 bases). Germline-derived CDR1 and CDR2 are SGHRS and YFSETQ. The CDR3 runs to 15 residues. With 5 bases removed from V and 1 base from J, the gap between germline ends came to 12 bases. This CDR3 is CASSYPAGNTGELFF. Written as DNA, the CDR3 is TGCGCCAGCAGTTATCCAGCGGGGAACACCGGGGAGCTGTTTTTT.

The gene calls are TRBV5-1 and TRBJ1-6, with TRBD1 matching 7 bases. Germline V lookup: CDR1 SGHRS, CDR2 YFSETQ. V gave up 1 base and J gave up 7 bases; unmatched junction bases: 5. The length of the CDR3 is 15 residues. Written as DNA, the CDR3 is TGCGCCAGCAGCTTGTGGAGGGGGCAAAATTCACCCCTCCACTTT. Residues: CASSLWRGQNSPLHF.

The genes are TRBV5-1 and TRBJ2-3; the match to TRBD1 covers 8 bases. The CDR3 has 17 residues. From germline, CDR1 is SGHRS and CDR2 YFSETQ. After removal of 1 base from V and 5 bases from J, the junction contained 12 bases not matched to a gene. The CDR3 nucleotides are TGCGCCAGCAGCTTGTACTCGGGCCAGGGGGCTGTAGATACGCAGTATTTT. It codes for CASSLYSGQGAVDTQYF.

This clone has only one observation. V usage is TRBV6-2 or TRBV6-3 and J usage is TRBJ2-7, with 11 bases aligning to TRBD2. Germline CDR1 reads MNHEY; CDR2 reads SVGEGT. The length of the CDR3 is 14 residues. J gave up 12 bases and V 5 bases, and 12 bases lay outside the gene matches. The CDR3, as DNA: TGTGCCAGCAGTACGATAACTAGCGGGAGATCTCGGTACTTC. This codes for CASSTITSGRSRYF.

The CDR3 nucleotides are TGTGCCAGCAGCCCAGACAGGGTAGTAGATACGCAGTATTTT. Its translation is CASSPDRVVDTQYF. This chain uses TRBV7-2 with TRBJ2-3; 7 nucleotides align to TRBD1. V trimming: 5 bases; J trimming: 5 bases; junction bases outside the gene matches: 7. The CDR3 contains 14 residues. The germline gives CDR1 SGHTA, CDR2 FQGNSA.

This clone appeared a few times. This chain links TRBV4-1 with TRBJ2-7; D perhaps matches TRBD1 (7 bases). The CDR3 covers 17 residues. The germline V gene encodes CDR1 MGHRA and CDR2 YSYEKL. Trimming took off 4 bases at V and 3 bases at J, with 22 bases between the two ends. The CDR3 nucleotides read TGCGCCAGCAGCCCATTACGAGGTGGGCAGGGGGGCTACGAGCAGTACTTC. This encodes CASSPLRGGQGGYEQYF.

The rearrangement joins TRBV5-5 to TRBJ1-6, with TRBD1 matching 8 bases. The ends lost 4 bases at V and 4 bases at J; junction bases unmatched: 7. Germline V CDR1 and CDR2: SGHKS, YYEKEE (reference sequence). The CDR3 is 16 residues long. In DNA form, the CDR3 reads TGTGCCAGCAGCCCGGTCCGGGACAGGTATAATTCACCCCTCCACTTT. It is translated as CASSPVRDRYNSPLHF.

The chain couples TRBV11-3 to TRBJ2-7, with 11 bases that match TRBD1. The J segment lost 7 bases and the V segment lost 6 bases, leaving 5 bases of the junction unmatched. Per the germline V gene, CDR1 is SGHNT and CDR2 is YENEEA. The CDR3 sequence is 13 residues long. The CDR3 DNA reads as TGTGCCAGCAGGGACAGGGGGCGCATTGAGCAGTACTTC. Its translation is CASRDRGRIEQYF.

In regard to this clone: At the DNA level, this CDR3 is encoded by other sequences in the same sample as well. The rearrangement joins TRBV28 to TRBJ2-3; TRBD2 matches 7 bases. CDR3 length: 14 residues. Trimming at V came to 3 bases and at J to 0 bases, leaving 0 bases not matched to a gene. Looked up from germline, CDR1 is MDHEN and CDR2 is SYDVKM. CDR3 protein: CASSLGGSTDTQYF. The CDR3 DNA reads as TGTGCCAGCAGTTTGGGGGGGAGCACAGATACGCAGTATTTT.

The V and J genes are TRBV5-4 and TRBJ2-5, with a weak D call TRBD2 (6 bases). V was shortened by 8 bases and J by 4 bases, with 18 bases between the two germline ends. The CDR3 spans 14 residues. Germline CDR1 SGHNT, CDR2 YYREEE (reference sequence). The CDR3 DNA reads TGTGCCAGTGGGGAGGAGAGGCGGATAGAGACCCAGTACTTC. Its protein is CASGEERRIETQYF.

This chain links TRBV4-1 with TRBJ1-5; TRBD1 might be the D (6 bases). V was clipped by 0 bases and J by 0 bases, with 15 bases between them. The germline gives CDR1 MGHRA, CDR2 YSYEKL. This CDR3 has 18 residues. The CDR3, as DNA: TGCGCCAGCAGCCAAGACGGGGCGGGGGCCTATAGCAATCAGCCCCAGCATTTT. This translates into CASSQDGAGAYSNQPQHF.

This clone has more than one count but fewer than ten. The genes are TRBV5-8 and TRBJ2-7; D possibly corresponds to TRBD1 (7 bases). Per the germline V gene, CDR1 is SGHTS and CDR2 is YDEGEE. V dropped 5 bases and J dropped 0 bases, with 18 bases sitting between them. The length of the CDR3 is 16 residues. The CDR3 DNA reads TGTGCCAGCAGGCAAACGGCGGGGACAGTCTCCTACGAGCAGTACTTC. Protein product: CASRQTAGTVSYEQYF. Variable domain in full (rest from reference TRBV5-8 and TRBJ2-7): EAGVTQSPTHLIKTRGQQATLRCSPISGHTSVYWYQQALGLGLQFLLWYDEGEERNRGNFPPRFSGRQFPNYSSELNVNALELEDSALYLCASRQTAGTVSYEQYFGPGTRLTVT.

This rearrangement joins TRBV7-9 to TRBJ1-1; no clear D gene. Per the germline V gene, CDR1 is SEHNR and CDR2 is FQNEAQ (reference sequence). The length of the CDR3 is 16 residues. With 11 bases removed from V and 2 bases from J, the gap between germline ends came to 24 bases. In nucleotides, the CDR3 is TGTGCCGGAGCTCAGTCCGGTCGGCGAGGTAACACTGAAGCTTTCTTT. Residues: CAGAQSGRRGNTEAFF. The full variable domain, in which reference TRBV7-9 and TRBJ1-1 provide the parts outside the CDR3, is DTGVSQNPRHKITKRGQNVTFRCDPISEHNRLYWYRQTLGQGPEFLTYFQNEAQLEKSRLLSDRFSAERPKGSFSTLEIQRTEQGDSAMYLCAGAQSGRRGNTEAFFGQGTRLTVV.

This clone was observed a single time. The CDR3 spells CASSLDVAGGTDTQYF. In DNA, the CDR3 is TGCGCCAGCAGCTTGGATGTAGCGGGGGGGACAGATACGCAGTATTTT. The rearrangement links TRBV5-1 to TRBJ2-3; the match to TRBD2 covers 11 bases. Per germline, CDR1 SGHRS and CDR2 YFSETQ. J lost 3 bases, V lost 0 bases, and 3 bases had no gene match. The CDR3 contains 16 residues. Looking up the rest from reference TRBV5-1 and TRBJ2-3 gives the full variable domain: KAGVTQTPRYLIKTRGQQVTLSCSPISGHRSVSWYQQTPGQGLQFLFEYFSETQRNKGNFPGRFSGRQFSNSRSEMNVSTLELGDSALYLCASSLDVAGGTDTQYFGPGTRLTVL.

The chain carries TRBV19 and TRBJ2-5; 8 bases align to TRBD2. Germline CDR1 and CDR2: LNHDA and SQIVND (reference sequence). V was clipped by 3 bases and J by 0 bases; unmatched bases: 6. This CDR3 contains 16 residues. This CDR3 is CASSIGKRGNQETQYF. The CDR3 DNA reads as TGTGCCAGTAGTATTGGGAAGCGGGGGAACCAAGAGACCCAGTACTTC.

This sequence joins TRBV5-4 and TRBJ2-7, with TRBD2 matching 7 bases. This CDR3 contains 15 residues. Germline CDR1 and CDR2: SGHNT and YYREEE (reference sequence). Trimming at V came to 3 bases and at J to 1 base, leaving 7 bases not matched to a gene. CDR3 sequence (DNA): TGTGCCAGCAGCTCCAGCGGGGTGAAGTCCTACGAGCAGTACTTC. It encodes CASSSSGVKSYEQYF.

The chain combines TRBV7-6 with TRBJ2-5; 10 bases agree with TRBD2. The CDR3 is made up of 18 amino acids. Germline trimming cut 0 bases from V and 1 base from J; bases unmatched to any gene: 8. Germline loops: CDR1 SGHVS, CDR2 FNYEAQ. CDR3 sequence (DNA): TGTGCCAGCAGCTTAGCGGCGAGTCTAGCGGGAGTCCAAGAGACCCAGTACTTC. Its protein product is CASSLAASLAGVQETQYF.

This chain joins TRBV10-3 and TRBJ1-2, with 11 nucleotides matching TRBD1. This CDR3 is built from 16 residues. V trimming: 6 bases; J trimming: 0 bases; junction bases outside the gene matches: 6. Germline V gene data show CDR1 as ENHRY and CDR2 as SYGVKD. DNA of the CDR3: TGTGCCATCAGCCCGGACAGGGGGCACCCTAACTATGGCTACACCTTC. Its translation is CAISPDRGHPNYGYTF.